This is a list of T cell receptor beta chains from one sample in a study of blood T cell repertoires in COVID-19. The table came from immunoSEQ multiplex PCR; TCRdb's copy has only in-frame clones and leaves some out. The table records approximately 60,000 clones, about 93% of them present only once. The sample taken for sequencing was peripheral blood. The receptors stem from a man between 65 and 85 years old with active COVID-19. Each CDR3 is given with its conserved first and last residue. The D gene is left open where the match is weak. Clone size is stated in some rows and not others, as once, few, many or a class when expanded.

d_call: NA
j_call: TRBJ1-1
v_call: TRBV18
clone_size: once
cdr3_aa: CASSQTGNTEAFF
cdr3_nt: TGTGCCAGCTCACAGACAGGGAACACTGAAGCTTTCTTT

d_call: TRBD1
j_call: TRBJ1-3
v_call: TRBV6-1
clone_size: NA
cdr3_aa: CASSAQTGVGSGNTIYF
cdr3_nt: TGTGCCAGCAGTGCCCAGACAGGGGTCGGCTCTGGAAACACCATATATTTT

d_call: NA
j_call: TRBJ2-7
v_call: TRBV27
clone_size: NA
cdr3_aa: CASSSTSFSEQYF
cdr3_nt: TGTGCCAGCAGTTCCACAAGTTTTTCCGAGCAGTACTTC

d_call: NA
j_call: TRBJ1-5
v_call: TRBV3-1/TRBV3-2
clone_size: NA
cdr3_aa: CASSQEFGGYSNQPQHF
cdr3_nt: TGTGCCAGCAGCCAAGAATTCGGCGGTTATAGCAATCAGCCCCAGCATTTT

d_call: TRBD1
j_call: TRBJ1-4
v_call: TRBV7-9
clone_size: NA
cdr3_aa: CASSLRTGGGEKLFF
cdr3_nt: TGTGCCAGCAGCTTACGTACAGGGGGCGGTGAAAAACTGTTTTTT

d_call: TRBD2
j_call: TRBJ2-5
v_call: TRBV12-5
clone_size: NA
cdr3_aa: CASGLGLAGRETQYF
cdr3_nt: TGTGCTAGTGGTTTGGGACTAGCGGGGAGGGAGACCCAGTACTTC

d_call: NA
j_call: TRBJ2-2
v_call: TRBV21-1
clone_size: once
cdr3_aa: CASSKPSRTTRELFF
cdr3_nt: TGTGCCAGCAGCAAGCCCTCCCGGACAACCCGGGAGCTGTTTTTT

d_call: NA
j_call: TRBJ2-1
v_call: TRBV7-2
clone_size: NA
cdr3_aa: CASSSPDTRLASEQFF
cdr3_nt: TGTGCCAGCAGCTCACCCGATACCCGGCTAGCAAGTGAGCAGTTCTTC

d_call: NA
j_call: TRBJ2-6
v_call: TRBV5-1
clone_size: once
cdr3_aa: CASSLSPFGGPSGANVLTF
cdr3_nt: TGCGCCAGCAGCTTGAGTCCCTTCGGGGGACCGTCAGGGGCCAACGTCCTGACTTTC

d_call: NA
j_call: TRBJ1-2
v_call: TRBV12-3/TRBV12-4
clone_size: NA
cdr3_aa: CASRGLGFGYTF
cdr3_nt: TGTGCCAGCAGGGGGCTGGGCTTTGGCTACACCTTC

d_call: TRBD1
j_call: TRBJ1-2
v_call: TRBV7-8
clone_size: once
cdr3_aa: CASSSRTGFYGYTF
cdr3_nt: TGTGCCAGCAGCTCCCGGACAGGGTTCTATGGCTACACCTTC

d_call: NA
j_call: TRBJ1-5
v_call: TRBV7-2
clone_size: NA
cdr3_aa: CASSLGTHQPQHF
cdr3_nt: TGTGCCAGCAGCTTAGGGACACATCAGCCCCAGCATTTT

d_call: NA
j_call: TRBJ2-1
v_call: TRBV27
clone_size: NA
cdr3_aa: CASSLVSGNEQFF
cdr3_nt: TGTGCCAGCAGTTTAGTTAGTGGTAATGAGCAGTTCTTC

d_call: NA
j_call: TRBJ2-1
v_call: TRBV9
clone_size: NA
cdr3_aa: CASSKTQSSYNEQFF
cdr3_nt: TGTGCCAGCAGCAAAACACAAAGCTCCTACAATGAGCAGTTCTTC